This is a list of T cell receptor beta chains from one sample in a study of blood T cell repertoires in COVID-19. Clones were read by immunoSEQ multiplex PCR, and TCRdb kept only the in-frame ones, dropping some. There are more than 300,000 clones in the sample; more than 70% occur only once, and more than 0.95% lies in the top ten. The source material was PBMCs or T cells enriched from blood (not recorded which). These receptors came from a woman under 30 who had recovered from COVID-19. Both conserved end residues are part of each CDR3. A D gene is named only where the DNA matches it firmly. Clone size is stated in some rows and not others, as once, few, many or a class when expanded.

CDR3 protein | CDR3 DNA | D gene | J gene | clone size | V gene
CASSFRNYEQYF | TGTGCCAGCAGTTTTAGAAACTACGAGCAGTACTTC | - | TRBJ2-7 | - | TRBV28
CSVDGQGGYEQYF | TGCAGCGTTGACGGGCAGGGTGGGTACGAGCAGTACTTC | - | TRBJ2-7 | few | TRBV29-1
CASSQDRGGNQPQHF | TGTGCCAGCAGCCAAGACAGGGGGGGCAATCAGCCCCAGCATTTT | TRBD1 | TRBJ1-5 | - | TRBV3-1/TRBV3-2
CASSADSYSNQPQHF | TGTGCCAGTAGTGCGGACAGTTATAGCAATCAGCCCCAGCATTTT | - | TRBJ1-5 | once | TRBV19
CASSLAGQGAVYEQYF | TGTGCCAGCAGCTTAGCGGGACAGGGGGCTGTCTACGAGCAGTACTTC | TRBD1 | TRBJ2-7 | once | TRBV7-2
CASSLERGRIDEQFF | TGCGCCAGCAGCTTGGAGCGGGGTCGCATTGACGAGCAGTTCTTC | TRBD2 | TRBJ2-1 | once | TRBV5-1
CASRRDRDDTQYF | TGTGCCAGTAGACGGGACAGGGATGATACGCAGTATTTT | TRBD1 | TRBJ2-3 | - | TRBV19
CSVEERAGGGGYTF | TGCAGCGTTGAAGAACGGGCAGGGGGCGGTGGCTACACCTTC | TRBD1 | TRBJ1-2 | - | TRBV29-1
CSVVGDINTEAFF | TGCAGCGTTGTAGGGGACATCAACACTGAAGCTTTCTTT | - | TRBJ1-1 | - | TRBV29-1
CAGAIDPNSPLHF | TGTGCCGGGGCCATAGATCCAAATTCACCCCTCCACTTT | - | TRBJ1-6 | - | TRBV11-2
CASSLWGADTEAFF | TGTGCCAGCAGTTTATGGGGGGCAGACACTGAAGCTTTCTTT | - | TRBJ1-1 | - | TRBV28
CASSIVGGGVNEKLFF | TGTGCCAGCAGCATTGTAGGTGGAGGGGTTAATGAAAAACTGTTTTTT | - | TRBJ1-4 | few | TRBV5-5
CATRTGRTASNEKLFF | TGTGCCACACGAACTGGGCGGACAGCTTCTAATGAAAAACTGTTTTTT | - | TRBJ1-4 | once | TRBV27
CASSDGTGSHEQYF | TGTGCCAGCAGTGACGGGACAGGGAGCCACGAGCAGTACTTC | TRBD1 | TRBJ2-7 | - | TRBV6-1
CASSPTGYSNQPQHF | TGTGCCAGCTCACCAACAGGTTATAGCAATCAGCCCCAGCATTTT | - | TRBJ1-5 | - | TRBV18
CASSQVLSGGRTGELFF | TGCGCCAGCAGCCAAGTTCTGAGCGGGGGCCGCACCGGGGAGCTGTTTTTT | TRBD2 | TRBJ2-2 | - | TRBV4-1
CASSSLRGGGEKLFF | TGTGCCAGCAGCTCTTTAAGGGGAGGTGGTGAAAAACTGTTTTTT | - | TRBJ1-4 | - | TRBV5-5
CASSKSDQRYTDTQYF | TGTGCCAGCAGTAAGTCCGATCAGCGGTACACAGATACGCAGTATTTT | - | TRBJ2-3 | - | TRBV3-1/TRBV3-2
CASSMGQGNSPLHF | TGTGCCAGCAGTATGGGACAGGGGAATTCACCCCTCCACTTT | TRBD1 | TRBJ1-6 | - | TRBV2
CASSFGQGGKNTEAFF | TGCGCCAGCAGTTTCGGACAGGGGGGGAAGAACACTGAAGCTTTCTTT | TRBD1 | TRBJ1-1 | few | TRBV5-1
CASSLGQSNQPQHF | TGCGCCAGCAGCTTGGGACAGTCCAATCAGCCCCAGCATTTT | - | TRBJ1-5 | - | TRBV5-1
CASSELLPGAGNTIYF | TGTGCCAGCAGTGAATTATTACCGGGGGCTGGAAACACCATATATTTT | - | TRBJ1-3 | - | TRBV25-1
CASSLGDREGYGYTF | TGTGCCAGCAGCTTAGGGGACAGGGAGGGCTATGGCTACACCTTC | TRBD1 | TRBJ1-2 | once | TRBV5-6
CASSADRDYGYTF | TGTGCCAGCTCAGCAGACAGGGACTATGGCTACACCTTC | TRBD1 | TRBJ1-2 | - | TRBV18
CASSTGTGSGNTIYF | TGTGCCAGTAGTACTGGGACAGGCTCTGGAAACACCATATATTTT | TRBD1 | TRBJ1-3 | once | TRBV19
CASSQSGFAGELFF | TGTGCCAGCAGCCAATCAGGATTCGCCGGGGAGCTGTTTTTT | - | TRBJ2-2 | once | TRBV3-1/TRBV3-2
CASSFGTRVDSPLHF | TGTGCCAGCAGCTTCGGCACCAGGGTGGATTCACCCCTCCACTTT | - | TRBJ1-6 | - | TRBV5-6
CASSMNRGRADTQYF | TGTGCCAGTAGTATGAACAGGGGAAGGGCGGATACGCAGTATTTT | TRBD1 | TRBJ2-3 | - | TRBV19
CASSQDRGRGTEAFF | TGCGCCAGCAGCCAAGATCGTGGCAGGGGCACTGAAGCTTTCTTT | - | TRBJ1-1 | - | TRBV4-3
CASSLSPGGSIEQYF | TGTGCCAGCAGTTTATCGCCAGGTGGGAGCATCGAGCAGTACTTC | - | TRBJ2-7 | - | TRBV27
CASSSNRGGSSYEQYF | TGTGCCAGCAGCTCGAACCGGGGGGGGAGCTCCTACGAGCAGTACTTC | TRBD2 | TRBJ2-7 | - | TRBV7-2
CASSPTLGGGREQYF | TGTGCCAGCAGCCCCACCCTTGGAGGGGGCAGGGAGCAGTACTTC | - | TRBJ2-7 | - | TRBV7-6
CASSYIKERSYYGYTF | TGTGCCAGCAGTTATATCAAAGAGAGGAGCTACTATGGCTACACCTTC | - | TRBJ1-2 | once | TRBV6-5
CASSLGTDGQPQHF | TGTGCCAGCAGCCTAGGGACAGACGGTCAGCCCCAGCATTTT | TRBD1 | TRBJ1-5 | - | TRBV13
CASSESISGDYGYTF | TGTGCCAGCAGTGAATCAATCTCGGGTGACTATGGCTACACCTTC | - | TRBJ1-2 | - | TRBV6-1
CASSEKGIITSPLHF | TGCGCCAGCAGTGAGAAGGGGATAATAACTTCACCCCTCCACTTT | - | TRBJ1-6 | - | TRBV10-2
CASSLDRGQGEEKQYF | TGCGCCAGCAGCTTGGACCGGGGACAGGGGGAAGAAAAGCAGTACTTC | TRBD1 | TRBJ2-7 | - | TRBV5-1
CASSYSDRADTEAFF | TGTGCCAGCAGTTACTCGGACAGGGCAGACACTGAAGCTTTCTTT | TRBD1 | TRBJ1-1 | few | TRBV6-5
CATSVVYNSPLHF | TGTGCCACCTCGGTTGTTTATAATTCACCCCTCCACTTT | - | TRBJ1-6 | - | TRBV10-3
CASSSLRDREWKTQYF | TGTGCCAGCAGCTCCCTCCGGGACCGGGAGTGGAAGACCCAGTACTTC | - | TRBJ2-5 | - | TRBV7-9
CAWERTGEGEAFF | TGTGCCTGGGAACGGACAGGGGAGGGTGAAGCTTTCTTT | TRBD1 | TRBJ1-1 | - | TRBV30
CASSQTGTYSYNEQFF | TGTGCCAGCAGCCAAACCGGGACTTACTCCTACAATGAGCAGTTCTTC | - | TRBJ2-1 | - | TRBV28
CATRQGKQGNRFTDTQYF | TGTGCCACCAGACAGGGGAAACAGGGGAACCGATTCACAGATACGCAGTATTTT | TRBD1 | TRBJ2-3 | - | TRBV7-9
CASSPGTGVVDTQYF | TGTGCCAGCAGTCCGGGGACAGGGGTGGTAGATACGCAGTATTTT | TRBD1 | TRBJ2-3 | - | TRBV27